This record covers a single T cell receptor beta chain. This entry comes from a study of T cell responses to AZD1222 COVID-19 vaccine. Only in-frame clones appear in the TCRdb table, and some are missing; sequencing was by immunoSEQ multiplex PCR. The sample lists about 97,000 clones, 85% to 90% occurring once. Looked up from germline, CDR1 is SGHAT and CDR2 is FQDESV (reference sequence). Trimming took off 5 bases at V and 3 bases at J, with 16 bases between the two ends. The CDR3 runs to 15 residues. This TCR came from an adult in good health. Sequencing used peripheral blood, obtained on day 0 of AZD1222 vaccination. V is TRBV11-1 and J is TRBJ1-2; D might be TRBD1 (6 bases). The CDR3 DNA sequence: TGTGCCAGCAGCACGACCGCTAGGGGGGACTATGGCTACACCTTC. Protein product: CASSTTARGDYGYTF.